The sequence of this T cell receptor beta chain was determined in a study of blood T cell repertoires in COVID-19 (dated by TCRdb to about 2020). Describing the broader study: Samples from collaborators originated in the United States, Italy and Spain and spanned both the acute and convalescent phases of COVID-19. The material from the prospective study consisted of cDNA or gDNA derived from T cells, B-cell-depleted T cells, or PBMCs. The dataset comprised deeply sampled blood TCRbeta repertoires from subjects exposed to, actively infected with, or recovered from COVID-19. The repertoires were made available in a free public database intended to serve as a resource for research on the immune response to SARS-CoV-2. The samples were drawn from two sources: the first 160 participants of the ongoing ImmuneRACE study, and about 1,300 subjects contributed by 6 global collaborators. A de-identified subject ID, COVID-19 status, age in years and sex were almost always included in the sample metadata. Where available, HLA class I and class II types were obtained from metadata supplied by the sample provider rather than from assay-based typing. The research as a whole found: How much clinical and demographic metadata was included differed by source and by participant, and the metadata was provided uncurated.

TCRbeta CDR3 regions were amplified from genomic DNA by means of the immunoSEQ Assay, a bias-controlled multiplex PCR. The authors processed their data as follows. Nucleated cell counts per sample were estimated from amplification of reference gene primers within the assay. To quantify the absolute abundance of each unique TCRbeta CDR3 rearrangement, sequence reads were collapsed and filtered. For each sample, productive Simpson clonality was calculated by taking the square root of Simpson's diversity index across productive rearrangements. In its TCRdb copy, this immuneACCESS table keeps in-frame sequences only and misses some clones. Where compared with another copy, unresolved V genes explain less than half of these, and the others have no known cause. Clone size and V and J calls were adopted from that table, with D and trimming inferred from the DNA. The sample profile shows approximately 190,000 clones; around 80% of them were found once. The leading ten clones occupy roughly an eighth of the sample.

Reading the germline V gene (reference sequence) gives CDR1 SGHKS and CDR2 YYEKEE. V sheds 2 bases and J sheds 6 bases, leaving 11 bases between their ends. The CDR3, from cysteine to phenylalanine, totals 13 residues. The retained sequence is limited to the CDR3, 39 bases, with the frame set at the first base. On this clone: Its binding antigen is unknown. No base quality information exists; no much larger clone differs at one position.

The collaborating institutions used their own protocols to collect whole blood in K2EDTA tubes. For TCRbeta analysis, collaborator samples were shipped as frozen whole blood, as isolated PBMCs, or as DNA extracted from either sample type. The sample taken for sequencing was peripheral blood. The sequence was collected from a man aged 30 to 39 with active or convalescent COVID-19. Recombination connected TRBV5-5 to TRBJ1-2, with a weak D call of TRBD1 (5 bases match). The DNA reads as follows: TGTGCCAGCAGCTTAGGGGTGAAAAATGGCTACACCTTC. Translated, it gives CASSLGVKNGYTF.